The sequence of this TCR beta chain was determined in a study of blood T cells in healthy people across ages. Per germline, CDR1 MDHEN and CDR2 SYDVKM. Trimming removed 7 bases from V and 1 base from J; junction bases left unmatched: 6. This CDR3 comprises 16 residues. A sample-barcoded 5' primer and a J-beta primer mix were used in a second PCR of about 6 to 12 cycles. TCRdb processed the 5' RACE reads anew with MiXCR; each CDR3 protein has one entry. This table has about 780,000 distinct CDR3 sequences, about 42% appearing once. Sequencing was carried out using blood. The rearrangement links TRBV28 to TRBJ2-2; 10 nucleotides match TRBD2. The receptor was isolated from a man older than 75 in good health. CDR3 region: CASTSGLAENTGELFF. The CDR3 DNA reads as TGTGCCAGCACCTCTGGACTAGCGGAGAACACCGGGGAGCTGTTTTTT.